This entry is about one TCR beta chain. Its antigen is not known. The template, 500 ng total RNA, yielded TCR beta cDNA made with a constant-region primer. A slightly modified ARM-PCR protocol with three nested multiplex PCR rounds produced these TCR beta libraries. The first two PCR rounds used TRBV1-TRBV30 forward primers with a C-beta reverse primer, nine to eleven cycles each. Each CDR3 protein gets one entry after TCRdb re-called the multiplex PCR reads with MiXCR. The repertoire holds approximately 190,000 distinct CDR3 sequences, with around four fifths as singletons. From unsorted bulk tissue weighing about 18-30 mg, DNA and RNA were co-extracted. Surgical resection served as treatment for the primary liver carcinoma of these patients. This sample was taken from a study of tumor-infiltrating lymphocytes in primary liver carcinoma. Notes on the study in general: In tumor-adjacent and tumor-blood pairs, overlap was lower than in tumor region pairs.

The CDR3 consists of 16 residues. Per the germline V gene, CDR1 is SNHLY and CDR2 is FYNNEI. This TCR came from a man between 35 and 55 years old with primary liver carcinoma and hepatitis B virus infection. Sequencing was done on a sample of tumor tissue from primary liver carcinoma. The chain carries TRBV2 and TRBJ1-4; the D is unclear. CDR3 DNA sequence: TGTCCAAGCAGTGAGACCCGGTTGTCAACTAATGAAAAACTGTTTTTT. It yields the protein CPSSETRLSTNEKLFF.